This T cell receptor (beta chain) derives from a study of T cells in Graves' hyperthyroidism and ophthalmopathy. Trimming took 4 bases from V and 1 from J, leaving 5 bases between them. CDR3 size: 12 residues. Germline-derived CDR1 and CDR2 are SNHLY and FYNNEI. Amplified regions were TCR beta CDR3 sequences from RNA transcripts. In the first-round RT-PCR of the TCR CDR3, the HTBI primer set was used. TCRdb analysed the multiplex PCR reads with MiXCR anew, one entry per CDR3 protein. This table holds a few hundred thousand distinct CDR3 sequences, under 15% found once. This TCR came from a woman aged 25 to 39 with Graves' hyperthyroidism. V is TRBV2 and J is TRBJ2-7; D ambiguous. Sequences were obtained from blood. CDR3 region: CASSAQSYEQYF. The CDR3 nucleotides are TGTGCCAGCAGTGCCCAATCCTACGAGCAGTACTTC.